This entry concerns a single T cell receptor (beta chain). Some clones are missing from TCRdb's copy, which holds only in-frame ones; the method was immunoSEQ multiplex PCR. Altogether roughly 80,000 clones are present, about 92% being singletons, with the ten largest covering about 0.41%. This record comes from a study of technical replicates of blood from a few donors. V lost 8 bases, J lost 6 bases, and 3 bases stayed unmatched. CDR3 length equals 11 residues. Germline V gives CDR1 SNHLY, CDR2 FYNNEI. The rearrangement uses TRBV2 and TRBJ1-1; 7 bases fit TRBD1. The sequence was obtained from a human donor in good health. The sample comprised T cells isolated from PBMCs. CDR3 residues: CASYTGAEAFF. CDR3 nucleotide sequence: TGTGCCAGCTATACAGGGGCTGAAGCTTTCTTT.